This T cell receptor beta chain is drawn from a study of T cells in Graves' hyperthyroidism and ophthalmopathy. Amplification of TCR beta CDR3 regions was performed using RNA transcripts as template. Researchers ran a first-round RT-PCR on the TCR CDR3 using the HTBI primer set. TCRdb redid the calling of the multiplex PCR reads with MiXCR, one entry per CDR3 protein. The sample has fewer than 550,000 distinct CDR3 sequences; approximately 14% are singletons. Recently diagnosed hyperthyroidism of less than 2 months' duration affected patients aged 18 to 65. This clonotype was observed many times. Sequenced input: blood. The TCR sequence derives from a young woman with Graves' hyperthyroidism.

The chain's CDR3 is CASSGSGGRNEQFF. The CDR3 DNA sequence: TGTGCCAGCAGCGGTAGCGGGGGTCGGAATGAGCAGTTCTTC. This chain links TRBV7-9 with TRBJ2-1, with 9 positions matching TRBD2. Trimming cost V 5 bases and J 7 bases; bases outside gene matches: 6. The CDR3 is 14 residues long. Germline V lookup: CDR1 SEHNR, CDR2 FQNEAQ (reference sequence).